This is a list of T cell receptor beta chains from one sample in a study of T cells in localized non-small cell lung cancer. Sequencing used immunoSEQ multiplex PCR; TCRdb keeps in-frame clones, though not all of them. The data contain some 2,500 clones, roughly a quarter of them singletons. The sequences come from lung tumor tissue, collected before any cancer treatment. The origin of the receptors is a woman aged 40-70 years with stage II lung adenocarcinoma. CDR3s include the opening cysteine and the closing phenylalanine or tryptophan. D genes are given only for firm matches. Clone size is shown for a subset of rows, as once, few, many or a class of expanded clone.

J: TRBJ2-7
D: -
V: TRBV6-8
size: -
CDR3: CASTKPGGPSSYEQYF
DNA: TGTGCCAGCACCAAACCGGGCGGGCCCAGCTCCTACGAGCAGTACTTC

J: TRBJ2-1
D: -
V: TRBV19
size: -
CDR3: CASSIGAYNEQFF
DNA: TGTGCCAGTAGTATAGGCGCCTACAATGAGCAGTTCTTC

J: TRBJ1-2
D: -
V: TRBV23-1
size: few
CDR3: CASSQDRQGHYGYTF
DNA: TGCGCCAGCAGCCAAGATAGGCAGGGGCACTATGGCTACACCTTC

J: TRBJ2-3
D: -
V: TRBV11-3
size: few
CDR3: CASSLGTPEDTQYF
DNA: TGTGCCAGCAGCTTGGGAACGCCGGAAGATACGCAGTATTTT

J: TRBJ2-2
D: -
V: TRBV12-2
size: -
CDR3: CASRETPSGRTTGELFF
DNA: TGTGCAAGTCGCGAGACCCCTAGCGGGAGAACAACCGGGGAGCTGTTTTTT

J: TRBJ2-5
D: TRBD1
V: TRBV18
size: -
CDR3: CASSPTTGRETQYF
DNA: TGTGCCAGCTCACCAACGACAGGGAGAGAGACCCAGTACTTC

J: TRBJ2-2
D: -
V: TRBV1
size: few
CDR3: CASSQTDGNSWELFF
DNA: TGCGCCAGCAGCCAAACGGACGGCAACTCCTGGGAGCTGTTTTTT

J: TRBJ1-2
D: -
V: TRBV19
size: -
CDR3: CASRDPGTPYTF
DNA: TGTGCCAGTAGGGACCCGGGAACTCCCTACACCTTC

J: TRBJ1-1
D: TRBD1
V: TRBV11-3
size: large
CDR3: CASSSEGTGYEAFF
DNA: TGTGCCAGCAGCTCGGAGGGGACAGGGTATGAAGCTTTCTTT

J: TRBJ1-2
D: -
V: TRBV6-8
size: medium-sized
CDR3: CASSSGGDGYTF
DNA: TGTGCCAGCAGTTCAGGCGGGGATGGCTACACCTTC

J: TRBJ2-3
D: TRBD2
V: TRBV19
size: -
CDR3: CASSIDGRGADTQYF
DNA: TGTGCCAGTAGTATCGACGGGAGGGGGGCAGATACGCAGTATTTT

J: TRBJ2-5
D: TRBD1
V: TRBV19
size: -
CDR3: CASSAGTGNMQETQYF
DNA: TGTGCCAGTAGTGCCGGGACAGGTAATATGCAAGAGACCCAGTACTTC

J: TRBJ2-1
D: -
V: TRBV11-3
size: medium-sized
CDR3: CASSLEGTYNEQFF
DNA: TGTGCCAGCAGCTTAGAAGGGACGTACAATGAGCAGTTCTTC

J: TRBJ1-1
D: TRBD1
V: TRBV6-4
size: -
CDR3: CASRGQTNTEAFF
DNA: TGTGCCAGCAGGGGACAGACGAACACTGAAGCTTTCTTT

J: TRBJ1-1
D: -
V: TRBV5-1
size: -
CDR3: CASSRGGANTEAFF
DNA: TGCGCCAGCAGCCGGGGAGGGGCCAACACTGAAGCTTTCTTT

J: TRBJ2-1
D: TRBD2
V: TRBV19
size: -
CDR3: CASSTSLAGGGEQFF
DNA: TGTGCCAGTAGTACCTCCCTAGCGGGAGGGGGTGAGCAGTTCTTC

J: TRBJ1-2
D: -
V: TRBV6-8
size: few
CDR3: CASSYWAGAIHNYGYTF
DNA: TGTGCCAGCAGTTACTGGGCAGGGGCTATCCATAACTATGGCTACACCTTC

J: TRBJ1-1
D: -
V: TRBV9
size: few
CDR3: CASSELEDTNTEAFF
DNA: TGTGCCAGCAGTGAATTGGAAGACACGAACACTGAAGCTTTCTTT

J: TRBJ1-4
D: -
V: TRBV11-3
size: -
CDR3: CASSRDSQGEKLFF
DNA: TGTGCCAGCAGCCGCGATTCTCAGGGAGAAAAACTGTTTTTT

J: TRBJ2-1
D: -
V: TRBV11-3
size: large
CDR3: CASSVDREGWNEQFF
DNA: TGTGCCAGCAGCGTTGACAGGGAGGGGTGGAATGAGCAGTTCTTC

J: TRBJ1-2
D: TRBD1
V: TRBV11-3
size: -
CDR3: CASSWAGQGALGYTF
DNA: TGTGCCAGCAGCTGGGCGGGACAGGGGGCGCTTGGCTACACCTTC

J: TRBJ1-5
D: -
V: TRBV2
size: -
CDR3: CASSDIDRHQPQHF
DNA: TGTGCCAGCAGTGATATTGACAGACATCAGCCCCAGCATTTT

J: TRBJ1-1
D: -
V: TRBV25-1
size: -
CDR3: CASSGWGNTEAFF
DNA: TGTGCCAGCAGTGGATGGGGGAACACTGAAGCTTTCTTT

J: TRBJ1-2
D: TRBD1
V: TRBV11-3
size: -
CDR3: CASSLVAGQGFYGYTF
DNA: TGTGCCAGCAGCTTAGTAGCTGGACAGGGGTTCTATGGCTACACCTTC

J: TRBJ2-7
D: -
V: TRBV18
size: -
CDR3: CASSPRGDYEQYF
DNA: TGTGCCAGCTCACCTAGGGGGGACTACGAGCAGTACTTC

J: TRBJ2-1
D: TRBD2
V: TRBV29-1
size: -
CDR3: CSAGTSGYNEQFF
DNA: TGCAGCGCTGGGACTAGCGGCTACAATGAGCAGTTCTTC

J: TRBJ2-1
D: TRBD2
V: TRBV6-8
size: few
CDR3: CASTRSGSGYNEQFF
DNA: TGTGCCAGCACCCGCAGCGGGAGTGGGTACAATGAGCAGTTCTTC

J: TRBJ2-2
D: TRBD1
V: TRBV5-1
size: -
CDR3: CASSQGQGSSGELFF
DNA: TGCGCCAGCAGCCAGGGACAGGGGTCTTCCGGGGAGCTGTTTTTT

J: TRBJ2-7
D: -
V: TRBV10-2
size: -
CDR3: CASSEAYLEAYEQYF
DNA: TGCGCCAGCAGTGAGGCTTACCTGGAAGCCTACGAGCAGTACTTC

J: TRBJ1-1
D: -
V: TRBV19
size: -
CDR3: CASSNEGRFEAFF
DNA: TGTGCCAGTAGTAACGAGGGACGGTTTGAAGCTTTCTTT

J: TRBJ2-1
D: TRBD1
V: TRBV25-1
size: -
CDR3: CASKVGTGVYNEQFF
DNA: TGTGCCAGCAAGGTGGGGACAGGGGTCTACAATGAGCAGTTCTTC

J: TRBJ1-1
D: TRBD1
V: TRBV6-8
size: -
CDR3: CASSDGTGICGTEAFF
DNA: TGTGCCAGCAGTGACGGGACAGGGATTTGTGGCACTGAAGCTTTCTTT